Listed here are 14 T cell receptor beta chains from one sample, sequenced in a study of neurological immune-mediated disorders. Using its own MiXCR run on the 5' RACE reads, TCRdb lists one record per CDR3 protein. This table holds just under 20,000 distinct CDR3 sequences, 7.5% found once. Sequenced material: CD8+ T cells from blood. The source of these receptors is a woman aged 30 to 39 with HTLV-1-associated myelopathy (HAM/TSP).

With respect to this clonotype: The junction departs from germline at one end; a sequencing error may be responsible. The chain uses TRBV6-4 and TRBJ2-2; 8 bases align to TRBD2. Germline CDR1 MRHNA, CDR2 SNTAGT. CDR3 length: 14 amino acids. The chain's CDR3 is CASSDGGGAGELFF. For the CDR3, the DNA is TGTGCCAGTAGTGACGGGGGGGGCGCCGGGGAGCTGTTTTTT.

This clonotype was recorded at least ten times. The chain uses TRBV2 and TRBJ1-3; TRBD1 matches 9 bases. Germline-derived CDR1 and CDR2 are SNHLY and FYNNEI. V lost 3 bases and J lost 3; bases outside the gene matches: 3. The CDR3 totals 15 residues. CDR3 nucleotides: TGTGCCAGCAGTGAGAACAGGGGGCATGGAAACACCATATATTTT. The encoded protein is CASSENRGHGNTIYF.

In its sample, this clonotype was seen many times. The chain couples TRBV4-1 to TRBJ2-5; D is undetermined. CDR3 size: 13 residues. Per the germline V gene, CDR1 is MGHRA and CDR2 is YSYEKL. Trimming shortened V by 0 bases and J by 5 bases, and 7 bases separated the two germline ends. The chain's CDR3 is CASSQDPSETQYF. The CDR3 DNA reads TGCGCCAGCAGCCAAGATCCGAGTGAGACCCAGTACTTC.

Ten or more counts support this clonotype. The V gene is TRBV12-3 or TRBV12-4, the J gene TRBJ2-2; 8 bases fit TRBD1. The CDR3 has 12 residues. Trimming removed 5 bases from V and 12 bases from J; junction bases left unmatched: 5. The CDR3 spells CASSAHRGKLFF. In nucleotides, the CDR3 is TGTGCCAGCAGTGCACACAGGGGGAAGCTGTTTTTT.

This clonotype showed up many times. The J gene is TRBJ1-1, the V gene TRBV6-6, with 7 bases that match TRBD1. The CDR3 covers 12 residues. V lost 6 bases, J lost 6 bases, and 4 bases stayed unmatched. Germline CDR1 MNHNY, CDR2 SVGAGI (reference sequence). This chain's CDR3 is CASSLQGPEAFF. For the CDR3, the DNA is TGTGCCAGCAGCCTACAGGGGCCTGAAGCTTTCTTT.

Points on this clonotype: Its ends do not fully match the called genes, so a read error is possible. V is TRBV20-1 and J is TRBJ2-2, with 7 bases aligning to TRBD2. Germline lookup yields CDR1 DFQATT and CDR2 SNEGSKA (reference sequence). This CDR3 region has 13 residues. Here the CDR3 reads CSVHGGDTGELFF. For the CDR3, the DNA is TGTAGTGTACATGGGGGGGACACCGGGGAGCTGTTTTTT.

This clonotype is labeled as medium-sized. Here the CDR3 reads CASSLGGTNEQFF. In DNA form, the CDR3 reads TGTGCCAGCAGTTTAGGGGGAACCAACGAGCAGTTCTTC. This chain connects TRBV12-3 or TRBV12-4 to TRBJ2-1; D unresolved. Between the trimmed V and J ends, which lost 1 base and 10 bases, there was a span of 11 bases. The CDR3 has 13 amino acids.

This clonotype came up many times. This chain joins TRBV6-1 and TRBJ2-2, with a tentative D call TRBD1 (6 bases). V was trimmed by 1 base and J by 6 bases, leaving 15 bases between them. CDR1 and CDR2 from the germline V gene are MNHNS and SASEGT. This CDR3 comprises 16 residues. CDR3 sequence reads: CASSEDEGTGSGELFF. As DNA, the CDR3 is TGTGCCAGCAGTGAAGATGAGGGTACAGGGTCCGGGGAGCTGTTTTTT.

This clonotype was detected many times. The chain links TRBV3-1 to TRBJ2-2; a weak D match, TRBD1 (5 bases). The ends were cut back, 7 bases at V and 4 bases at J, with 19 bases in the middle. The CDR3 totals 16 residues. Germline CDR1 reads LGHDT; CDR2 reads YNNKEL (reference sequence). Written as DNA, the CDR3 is TGTGCCAGCAACCCATCTAACCGACAGTCCACCGGGGAGCTGTTTTTT. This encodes CASNPSNRQSTGELFF.

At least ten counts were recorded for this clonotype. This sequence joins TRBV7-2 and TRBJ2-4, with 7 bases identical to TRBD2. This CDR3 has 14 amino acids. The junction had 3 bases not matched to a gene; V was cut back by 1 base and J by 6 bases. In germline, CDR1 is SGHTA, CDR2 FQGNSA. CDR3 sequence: CASSLGGRGNIQYF. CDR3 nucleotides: TGTGCCAGCAGCTTAGGGGGGAGGGGAAACATTCAGTACTTC.

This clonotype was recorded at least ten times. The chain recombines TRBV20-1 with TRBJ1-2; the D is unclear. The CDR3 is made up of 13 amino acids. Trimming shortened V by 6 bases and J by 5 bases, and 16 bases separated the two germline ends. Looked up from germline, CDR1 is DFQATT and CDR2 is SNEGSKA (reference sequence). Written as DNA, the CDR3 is TGCAGTGCCAAAGAATCTCGGTGGTATGGCTACACCTTC. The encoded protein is CSAKESRWYGYTF.

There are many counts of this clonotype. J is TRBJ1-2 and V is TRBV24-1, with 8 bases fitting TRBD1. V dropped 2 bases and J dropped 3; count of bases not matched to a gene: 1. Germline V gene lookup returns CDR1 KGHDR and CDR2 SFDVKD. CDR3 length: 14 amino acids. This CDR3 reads CATSDSDRDYGYTF. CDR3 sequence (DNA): TGTGCCACCAGTGATTCGGACAGGGACTATGGCTACACCTTC.

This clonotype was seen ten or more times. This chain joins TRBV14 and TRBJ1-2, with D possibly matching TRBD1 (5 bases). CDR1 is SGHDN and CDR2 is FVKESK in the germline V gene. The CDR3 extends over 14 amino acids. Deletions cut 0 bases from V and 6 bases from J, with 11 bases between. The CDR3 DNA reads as TGTGCCAGCAGCCAAGATAGAGCAGGGCATGGCTACACCTTC. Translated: CASSQDRAGHGYTF.

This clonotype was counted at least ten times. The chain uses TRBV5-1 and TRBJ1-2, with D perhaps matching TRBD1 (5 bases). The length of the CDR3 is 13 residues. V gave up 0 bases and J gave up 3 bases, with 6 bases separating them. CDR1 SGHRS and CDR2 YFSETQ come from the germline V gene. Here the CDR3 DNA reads TGCGCCAGCAGCTTGGTGGGGGACTATGGCTACACCTTC. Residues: CASSLVGDYGYTF. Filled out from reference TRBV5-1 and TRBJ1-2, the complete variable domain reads KAGVTQTPRYLIKTRGQQVTLSCSPISGHRSVSWYQQTPGQGLQFLFEYFSETQRNKGNFPGRFSGRQFSNSRSEMNVSTLELGDSALYLCASSLVGDYGYTFGSGTRLTVV.